What follows are 2 T cell receptor beta chains derived from one specimen sequenced in a study of identical twins. One entry per CDR3 protein results from TCRdb running MiXCR on the 5' RACE reads. The sample holds roughly 1.6 million distinct CDR3 sequences, around a third seen once. The specimen was cord blood. The receptors were sampled from a newborn girl in good health.

This clonotype was seen more than once but under ten times. The V gene is TRBV28, the J gene TRBJ1-6; 7 nucleotides agree with TRBD1. CDR1 and CDR2 from the germline V gene are MDHEN and SYDVKM. The CDR3 runs to 15 residues. V was clipped by 6 bases and J by 4 bases; unmatched bases: 6. This CDR3 is CASRPTGVYNSPLHF. In DNA, the CDR3 is TGTGCCAGCAGGCCTACAGGGGTTTATAATTCACCCCTCCACTTT. Looking up the rest from reference TRBV28 and TRBJ1-6 gives the full variable domain: DVKVTQSSRYLVKRTGEKVFLECVQDMDHENMFWYRQDPGLGLRLIYFSYDVKMKEKGDIPEGYSVSREKKERFSLILESASTNQTSMYLCASRPTGVYNSPLHFGNGTRLTVT.

The chain couples TRBV5-1 to TRBJ2-7, with unresolved D. The germline V and J ends were trimmed by 4 bases and 6 bases, with 11 bases remaining between them. Per the germline V gene, CDR1 is SGHRS and CDR2 is YFSETQ. This CDR3 region has 12 residues. CDR3 loop: CASSLPFSEQYF. The CDR3 coding sequence is TGCGCCAGCAGCCTCCCCTTTTCCGAGCAGTACTTC. Looking up the rest from reference TRBV5-1 and TRBJ2-7 gives the full variable domain: KAGVTQTPRYLIKTRGQQVTLSCSPISGHRSVSWYQQTPGQGLQFLFEYFSETQRNKGNFPGRFSGRQFSNSRSEMNVSTLELGDSALYLCASSLPFSEQYFGPGTRLTVT.